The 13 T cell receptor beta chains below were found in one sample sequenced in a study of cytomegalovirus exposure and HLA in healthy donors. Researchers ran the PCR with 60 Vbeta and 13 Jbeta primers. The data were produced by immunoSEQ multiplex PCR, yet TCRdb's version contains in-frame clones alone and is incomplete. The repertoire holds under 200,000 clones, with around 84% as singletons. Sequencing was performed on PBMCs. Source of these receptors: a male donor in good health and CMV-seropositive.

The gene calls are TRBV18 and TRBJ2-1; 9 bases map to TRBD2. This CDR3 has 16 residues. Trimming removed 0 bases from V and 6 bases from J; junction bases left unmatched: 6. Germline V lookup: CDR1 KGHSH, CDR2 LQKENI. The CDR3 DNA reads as TGTGCCAGCTCACCACCGTGGGTAGCGGGAGTCAATGAGCAGTTCTTC. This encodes CASSPPWVAGVNEQFF.

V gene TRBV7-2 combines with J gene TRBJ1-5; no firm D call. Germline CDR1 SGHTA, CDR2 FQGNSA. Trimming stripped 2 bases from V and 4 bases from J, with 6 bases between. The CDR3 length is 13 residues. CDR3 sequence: CASSLNINQPQHF. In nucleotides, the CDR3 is TGTGCCAGCAGCTTAAACATTAATCAGCCCCAGCATTTT.

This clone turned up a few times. Here the CDR3 DNA reads TGTGCCAGCAGTCCGGACAGGTTCTGGGGTACGCAGTATTTT. It is translated as CASSPDRFWGTQYF. The chain is built from TRBV6-5 and TRBJ2-3; 7 positions match TRBD1. The germline gives CDR1 MNHEY, CDR2 SVGAGI. The CDR3 is made up of 14 amino acids. J was trimmed by 8 bases and V by 5 bases; bases with no gene match: 10.

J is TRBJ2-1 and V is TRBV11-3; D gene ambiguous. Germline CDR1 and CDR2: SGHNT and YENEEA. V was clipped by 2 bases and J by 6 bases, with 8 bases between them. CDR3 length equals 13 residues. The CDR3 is CASSLRGPNEQFF. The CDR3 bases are TGTGCCAGCAGCTTACGTGGCCCCAATGAGCAGTTCTTC.

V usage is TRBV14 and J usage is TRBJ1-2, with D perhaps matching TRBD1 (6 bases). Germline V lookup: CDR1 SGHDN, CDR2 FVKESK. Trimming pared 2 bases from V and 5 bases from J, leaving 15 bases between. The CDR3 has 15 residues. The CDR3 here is CASSQLTGPDYGYTF. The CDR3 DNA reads TGTGCCAGCAGCCAACTGACAGGTCCGGATTATGGCTACACCTTC.

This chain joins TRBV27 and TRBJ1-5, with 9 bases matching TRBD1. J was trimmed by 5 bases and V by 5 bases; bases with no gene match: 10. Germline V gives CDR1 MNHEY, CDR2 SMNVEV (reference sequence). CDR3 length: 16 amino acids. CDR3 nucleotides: TGTGCCAGCAGTGTTAGACCGGGACAGGGAGATCAGCCCCAGCATTTT. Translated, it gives CASSVRPGQGDQPQHF.

CDR3 sequence: CASSVDGTPSYGYTF. CDR3 DNA sequence: TGTGCCAGCAGCGTAGACGGGACACCGTCCTATGGCTACACCTTC. The chain links TRBV9 to TRBJ1-2, with D perhaps TRBD1 (6 bases). The CDR3 runs to 15 residues. The germline V gene encodes CDR1 SGDLS and CDR2 YYNGEE. V lost 0 bases, J lost 4 bases, and 13 bases lay in between.

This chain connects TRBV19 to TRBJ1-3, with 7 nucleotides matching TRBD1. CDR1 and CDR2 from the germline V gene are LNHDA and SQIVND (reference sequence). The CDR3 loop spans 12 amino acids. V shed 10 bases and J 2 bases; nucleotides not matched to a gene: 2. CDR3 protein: CAIGTAGNTIYF. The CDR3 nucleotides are TGTGCCATAGGGACAGCTGGAAACACCATATATTTT.

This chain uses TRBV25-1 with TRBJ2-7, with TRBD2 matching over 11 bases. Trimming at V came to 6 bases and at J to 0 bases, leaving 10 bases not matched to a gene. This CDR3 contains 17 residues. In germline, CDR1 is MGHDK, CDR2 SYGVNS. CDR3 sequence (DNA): TGTGCCAGCAGCCTCGGGACTAGCGGAGGGAGCTCCTACGAGCAGTACTTC. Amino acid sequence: CASSLGTSGGSSYEQYF.

The CDR3 region is CASSLRLAGNEQFF. CDR3 nucleotides: TGTGCCAGCAGCTTACGGTTAGCGGGGAATGAGCAGTTCTTC. This chain joins TRBV11-2 and TRBJ2-1, with 8 nucleotides matching TRBD2. The V and J ends lost 2 bases and 7 bases, in that order; junction bases with no gene match: 4. The CDR3 runs to 14 residues. Germline values: CDR1 SGHAT, CDR2 FQNNGV.

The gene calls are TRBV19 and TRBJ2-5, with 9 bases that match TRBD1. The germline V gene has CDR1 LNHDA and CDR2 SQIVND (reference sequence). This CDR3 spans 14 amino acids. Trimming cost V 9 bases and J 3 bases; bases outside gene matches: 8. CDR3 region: CASSTGGGEETQYF. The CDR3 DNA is TGTGCCAGCTCCACAGGGGGCGGAGAAGAGACCCAGTACTTC.

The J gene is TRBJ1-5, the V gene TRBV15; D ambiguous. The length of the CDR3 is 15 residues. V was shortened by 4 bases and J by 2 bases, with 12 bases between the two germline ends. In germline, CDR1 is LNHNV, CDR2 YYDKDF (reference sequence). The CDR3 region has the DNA TGTGCCACCAGCACTACCCCCCAGGGCAATCAGCCCCAGCATTTT. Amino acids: CATSTTPQGNQPQHF. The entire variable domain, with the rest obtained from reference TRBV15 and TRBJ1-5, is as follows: DAMVIQNPRYQVTQFGKPVTLSCSQTLNHNVMYWYQQKSSQAPKLLFHYYDKDFNNEADTPDNFQSRRPNTSFCFLDIRSPGLGDTAMYLCATSTTPQGNQPQHFGDGTRLSIL.

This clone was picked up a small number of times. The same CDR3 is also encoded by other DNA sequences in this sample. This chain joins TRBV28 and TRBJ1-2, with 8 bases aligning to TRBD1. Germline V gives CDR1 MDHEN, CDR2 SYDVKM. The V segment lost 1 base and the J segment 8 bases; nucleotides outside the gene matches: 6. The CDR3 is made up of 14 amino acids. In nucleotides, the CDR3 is TGTGCCAGCAGTTTATCTCACGGACAGGGCGGCTACACCTTC. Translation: CASSLSHGQGGYTF.